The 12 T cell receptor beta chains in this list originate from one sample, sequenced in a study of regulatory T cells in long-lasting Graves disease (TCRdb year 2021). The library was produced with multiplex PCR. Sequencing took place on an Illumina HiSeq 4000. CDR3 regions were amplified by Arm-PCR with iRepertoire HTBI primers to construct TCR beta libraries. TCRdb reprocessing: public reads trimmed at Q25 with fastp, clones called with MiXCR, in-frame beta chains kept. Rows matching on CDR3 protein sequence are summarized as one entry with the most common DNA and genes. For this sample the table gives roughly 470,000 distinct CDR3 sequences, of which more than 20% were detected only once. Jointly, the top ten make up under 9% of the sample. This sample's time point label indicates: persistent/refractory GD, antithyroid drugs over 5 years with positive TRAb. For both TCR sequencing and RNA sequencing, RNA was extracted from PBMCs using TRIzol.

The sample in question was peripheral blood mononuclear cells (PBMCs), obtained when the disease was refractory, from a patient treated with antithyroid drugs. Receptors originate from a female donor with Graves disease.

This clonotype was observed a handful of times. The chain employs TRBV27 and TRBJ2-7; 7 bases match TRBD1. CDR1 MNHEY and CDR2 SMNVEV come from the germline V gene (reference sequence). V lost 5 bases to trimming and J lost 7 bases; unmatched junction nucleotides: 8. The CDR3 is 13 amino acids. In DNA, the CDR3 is TGTGCCAGCAGTCCCCGGGACAGCCTTGAGCAGTACTTC. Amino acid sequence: CASSPRDSLEQYF.

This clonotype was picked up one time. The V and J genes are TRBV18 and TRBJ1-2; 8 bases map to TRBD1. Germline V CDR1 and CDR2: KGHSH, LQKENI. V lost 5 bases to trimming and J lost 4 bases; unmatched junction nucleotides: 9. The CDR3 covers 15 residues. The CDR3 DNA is TGTGCCAGCTCAGCTACAGGGGGGCGGATCTATGGCTACACCTTC. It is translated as CASSATGGRIYGYTF.

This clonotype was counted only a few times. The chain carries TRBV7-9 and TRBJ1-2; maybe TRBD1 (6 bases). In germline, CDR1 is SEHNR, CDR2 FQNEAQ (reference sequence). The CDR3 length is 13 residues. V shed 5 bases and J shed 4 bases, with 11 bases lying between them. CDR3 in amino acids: CASSGQPVYGYTF. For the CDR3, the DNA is TGTGCCAGCAGCGGACAGCCTGTCTATGGCTACACCTTC.

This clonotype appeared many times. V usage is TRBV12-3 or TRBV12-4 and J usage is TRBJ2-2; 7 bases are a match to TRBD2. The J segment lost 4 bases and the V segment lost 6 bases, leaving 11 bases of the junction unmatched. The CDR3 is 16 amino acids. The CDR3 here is CASSPLGRESTGELFF. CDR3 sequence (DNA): TGTGCCAGCAGCCCCTTGGGGCGGGAGAGCACCGGGGAGCTGTTTTTT.

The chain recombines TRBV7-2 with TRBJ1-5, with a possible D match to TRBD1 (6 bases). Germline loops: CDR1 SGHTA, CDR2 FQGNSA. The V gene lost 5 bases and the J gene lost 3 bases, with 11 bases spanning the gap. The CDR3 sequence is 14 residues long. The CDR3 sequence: CASSRGQINQPQHF. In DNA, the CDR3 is TGTGCCAGCAGCCGCGGACAGATCAATCAGCCCCAGCATTTT.

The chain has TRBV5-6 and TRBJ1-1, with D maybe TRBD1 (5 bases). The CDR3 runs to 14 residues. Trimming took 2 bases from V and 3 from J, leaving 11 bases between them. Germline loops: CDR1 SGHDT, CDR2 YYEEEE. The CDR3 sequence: CASSFFPGYTEAFF. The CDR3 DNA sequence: TGTGCCAGCAGCTTTTTTCCAGGGTACACTGAAGCTTTCTTT.

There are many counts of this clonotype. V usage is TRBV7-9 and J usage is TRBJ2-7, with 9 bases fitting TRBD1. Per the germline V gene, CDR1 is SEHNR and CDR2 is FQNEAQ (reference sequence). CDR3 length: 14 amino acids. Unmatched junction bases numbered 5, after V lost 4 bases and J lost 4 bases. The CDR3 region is CASSSQGARYEQYF. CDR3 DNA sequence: TGTGCCAGCAGCTCACAGGGGGCTCGGTACGAGCAGTACTTC.

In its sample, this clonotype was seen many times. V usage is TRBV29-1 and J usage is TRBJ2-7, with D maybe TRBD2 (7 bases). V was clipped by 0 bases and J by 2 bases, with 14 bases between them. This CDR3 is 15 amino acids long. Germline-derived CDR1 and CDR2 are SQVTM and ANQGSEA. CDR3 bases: TGCAGCGTTGAAGAGGACGGGGGGCCCCCCTACGAGCAGTACTTC. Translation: CSVEEDGGPPYEQYF.

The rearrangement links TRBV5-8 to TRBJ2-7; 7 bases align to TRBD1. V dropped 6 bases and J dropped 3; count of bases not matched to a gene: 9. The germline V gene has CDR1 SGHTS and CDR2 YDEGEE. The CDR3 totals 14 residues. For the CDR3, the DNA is TGTGCCAGCATCCCGACAGGGCCCTACTACGAGCAGTACTTC. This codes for CASIPTGPYYEQYF.

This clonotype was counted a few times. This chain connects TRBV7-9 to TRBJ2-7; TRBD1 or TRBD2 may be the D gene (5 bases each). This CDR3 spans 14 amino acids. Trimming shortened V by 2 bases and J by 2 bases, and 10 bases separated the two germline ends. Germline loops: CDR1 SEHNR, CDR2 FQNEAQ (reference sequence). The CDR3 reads CASSLWGSPYEQYF. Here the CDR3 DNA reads TGTGCCAGCAGCTTATGGGGGTCCCCCTACGAGCAGTACTTC.

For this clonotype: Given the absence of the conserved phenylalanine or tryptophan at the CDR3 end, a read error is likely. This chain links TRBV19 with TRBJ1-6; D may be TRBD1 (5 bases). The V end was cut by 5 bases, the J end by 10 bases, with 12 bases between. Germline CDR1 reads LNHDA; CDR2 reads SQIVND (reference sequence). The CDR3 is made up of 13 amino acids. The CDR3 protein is CASSAGIVSPLHC. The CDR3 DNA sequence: TGTGCCAGTAGTGCAGGGATCGTCTCACCCCTCCACTGT.

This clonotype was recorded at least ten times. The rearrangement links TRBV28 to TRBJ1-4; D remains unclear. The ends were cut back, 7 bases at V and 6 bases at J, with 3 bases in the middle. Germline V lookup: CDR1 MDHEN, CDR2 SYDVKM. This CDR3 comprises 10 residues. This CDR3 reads CASKDEKLFF. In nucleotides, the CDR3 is TGTGCCAGCAAAGATGAAAAACTGTTTTTT.